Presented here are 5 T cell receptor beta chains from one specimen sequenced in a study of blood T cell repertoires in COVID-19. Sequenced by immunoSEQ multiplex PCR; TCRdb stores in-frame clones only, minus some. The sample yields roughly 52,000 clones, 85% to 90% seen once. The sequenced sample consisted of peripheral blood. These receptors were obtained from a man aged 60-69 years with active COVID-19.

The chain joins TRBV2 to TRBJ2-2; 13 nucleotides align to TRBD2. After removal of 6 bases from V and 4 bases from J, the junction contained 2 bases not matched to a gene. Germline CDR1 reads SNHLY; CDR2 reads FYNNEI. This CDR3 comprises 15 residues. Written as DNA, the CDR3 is TGTGCCAGCAGGGGACTAGCGGGGTTCACCGGGGAGCTGTTTTTT. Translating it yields CASRGLAGFTGELFF.

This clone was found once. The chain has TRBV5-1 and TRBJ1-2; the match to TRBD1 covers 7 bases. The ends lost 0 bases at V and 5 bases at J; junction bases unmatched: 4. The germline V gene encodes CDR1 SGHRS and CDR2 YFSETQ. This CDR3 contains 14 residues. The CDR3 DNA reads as TGCGCCAGCAGCTTGGGACAGGGAGAATATGGCTACACCTTC. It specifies CASSLGQGEYGYTF.

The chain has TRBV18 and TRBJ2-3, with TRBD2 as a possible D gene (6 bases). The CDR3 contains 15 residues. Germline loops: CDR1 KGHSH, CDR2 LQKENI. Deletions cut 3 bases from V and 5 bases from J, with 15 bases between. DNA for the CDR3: TGTGCCAGCTCACCCAGGACGGGAGTGGGAGATACGCAGTATTTT. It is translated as CASSPRTGVGDTQYF.

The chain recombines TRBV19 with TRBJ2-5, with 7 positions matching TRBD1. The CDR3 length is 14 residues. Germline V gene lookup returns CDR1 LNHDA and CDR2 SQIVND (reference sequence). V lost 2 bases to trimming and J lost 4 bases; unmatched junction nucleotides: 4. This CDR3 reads CASSIRAGGETQYF. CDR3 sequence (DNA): TGTGCCAGTAGTATAAGGGCAGGGGGAGAGACCCAGTACTTC.

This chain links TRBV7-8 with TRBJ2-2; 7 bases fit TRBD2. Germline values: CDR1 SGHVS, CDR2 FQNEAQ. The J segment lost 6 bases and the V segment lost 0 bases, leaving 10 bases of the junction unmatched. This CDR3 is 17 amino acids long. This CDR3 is CASSLAGGPLGPGELFF. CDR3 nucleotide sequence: TGTGCCAGCAGCTTAGCGGGAGGGCCATTGGGGCCCGGGGAGCTGTTTTTT. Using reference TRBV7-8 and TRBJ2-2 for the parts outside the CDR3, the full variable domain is GAGVSQSPRYKVAKRGQDVALRCDPISGHVSLFWYQQALGQGPEFLTYFQNEAQLDKSGLPSDRFFAERPEGSVSTLKIQRTQQEDSAVYLCASSLAGGPLGPGELFFGEGSRLTVL.